A single sample gave rise to the 6 T cell receptor beta chains below, sequenced in a study of regulatory T cells in long-lasting Graves disease. Relying on iRepertoire HTBI primers and Arm-PCR of CDR3 regions, the team built TCR beta libraries. Using its own MiXCR run on the multiplex PCR reads, TCRdb lists one record per CDR3 protein. The table shows over 300,000 distinct CDR3 sequences, with around 16% occurring only once. Time point denoted: newly diagnosed GD, antithyroid drugs for less than 3 months. PBMCs provided the RNA from which the TCR library was made. The sequencing used peripheral blood mononuclear cells (PBMCs), collected at new diagnosis, from a patient treated with antithyroid drugs. The receptors were gathered from a female donor with Graves disease.

Many counts were recorded for this clonotype. The genes are TRBV30 and TRBJ2-1; D is unresolved. V lost 5 bases to trimming and J lost 4 bases, with 15 bases between them. CDR3 size: 14 residues. Germline V lookup: CDR1 GTSNPN, CDR2 SVGIG (reference sequence). Written as DNA, the CDR3 is TGTGCCTGGGCCTGGCGGCCACCTTACAATGAGCAGTTCTTC. Encoded protein: CAWAWRPPYNEQFF.

This clonotype was counted many times. Germline and junction disagree at one end, which may indicate a read error. The chain carries TRBV25-1 and TRBJ2-7; D possibly uses TRBD1 or TRBD2 (5 bases each). Germline CDR1 reads MGHDK; CDR2 reads SYGVNS. CDR3 size: 15 residues. CDR3 nucleotide sequence: TGTGCCAGCACTGAAGAGGGGCTCCCGTCCTACGAGCAGTACTTC. It translates to CASTEEGLPSYEQYF.

This sequence joins TRBV2 and TRBJ2-7; 12 bases match TRBD1. The DNA matches TRBJ2-5 better at its end, which makes the J call doubtful. This CDR3 comprises 16 residues. The germline gives CDR1 SNHLY, CDR2 FYNNEI. The CDR3 reads CASEPSGTGGAETQYF. The CDR3 coding sequence is TGTGCCAGCGAGCCCTCCGGGACAGGGGGCGCAGAGACCCAGTACTTC.

Comments on this clonotype: A read error may explain this, as a much larger clone is one base away. The V gene is TRBV6-9, the J gene TRBJ2-5; 7 bases are shared with TRBD1. Germline assignment: CDR1 MNHGY and CDR2 SVAAGI. The CDR3 has 19 amino acids. V shed 4 bases and J 3 bases; nucleotides not matched to a gene: 20. As DNA, the CDR3 is TGTGCCAGCAGTTTACCCCCTTGGAACAGGGGTAGGGAGAAAGAGACCCAGTACTTC. It yields the protein CASSLPPWNRGREKETQYF.

The chain joins TRBV6-2 or TRBV6-3 to TRBJ1-1; a weak D match, TRBD1 (6 bases). Trimming pared 7 bases from V and 4 bases from J, leaving 13 bases between. CDR1 is MNHEY and CDR2 is SVGEGT in the germline V gene. The CDR3 is 13 residues long. DNA for the CDR3: TGTGCCAGCACTCAGGGGTTGACCACTGAAGCTTTCTTT. Amino acids: CASTQGLTTEAFF.

This clonotype occurred many times. Sequence at one end of the junction differs from germline and may be a read error. The gene calls are TRBV24-1 and TRBJ2-1; D is possibly TRBD1 or TRBD2 (5 bases each). From germline, CDR1 is KGHDR and CDR2 SFDVKD. The CDR3 runs to 12 residues. DNA for the CDR3: TGTGCCACCAGTGATATAGGGGACCGATACTTTTTC. Protein: CATSDIGDRYFF.